What follows is one T cell receptor beta chain and its context. What it recognizes is unknown. This record belongs to a study of blood T cells in healthy people across ages. The study's findings and limits: Getting older went along with TCR beta diversity per million T cells dropping roughly linearly.

Germline V CDR1 and CDR2: MNHEY, SMNVEV (reference sequence). V lost 5 bases, J lost 4 bases, and 18 bases stayed unmatched. The CDR3 extends over 18 amino acids. Primed by a sample-barcoded 5' primer and a J-beta primer mix, a second PCR proceeded for about 6 to 12 cycles. Via MiXCR, TCRdb re-called the 5' RACE reads, giving one row per CDR3 protein. This sample has roughly 800,000 distinct CDR3 sequences, with roughly 50% found just once. This clonotype originated in a man aged 25 to 45 in good health. The V call is TRBV27, the J call TRBJ2-5, with 8 bases matching TRBD1. The sample was blood. CDR3 in DNA: TGTGCCAGCAGTCCGAGACTGATTGGACAGGGTTTATCAGAGACCCAGTACTTC. It is translated as CASSPRLIGQGLSETQYF.